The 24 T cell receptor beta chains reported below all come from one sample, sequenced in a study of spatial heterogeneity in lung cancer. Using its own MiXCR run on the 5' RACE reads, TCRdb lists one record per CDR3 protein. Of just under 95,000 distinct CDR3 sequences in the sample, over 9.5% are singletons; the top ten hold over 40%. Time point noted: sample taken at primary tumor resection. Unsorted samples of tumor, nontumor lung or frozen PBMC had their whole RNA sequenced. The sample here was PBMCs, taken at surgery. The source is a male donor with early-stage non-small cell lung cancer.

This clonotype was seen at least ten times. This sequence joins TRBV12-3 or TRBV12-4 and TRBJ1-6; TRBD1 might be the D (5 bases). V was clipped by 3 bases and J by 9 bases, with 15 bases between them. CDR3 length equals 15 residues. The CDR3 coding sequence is TGTGCCAGCAGTTTTTACGGGGCATCGGTTTCACCCCTCCACTTT. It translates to CASSFYGASVSPLHF.

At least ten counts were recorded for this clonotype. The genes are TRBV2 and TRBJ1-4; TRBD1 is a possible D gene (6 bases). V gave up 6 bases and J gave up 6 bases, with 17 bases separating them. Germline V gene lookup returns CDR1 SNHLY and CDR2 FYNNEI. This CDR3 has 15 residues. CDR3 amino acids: CASRTLGGGYEKLFF. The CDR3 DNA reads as TGTGCCAGCAGAACCCTTGGGGGCGGATATGAAAAACTGTTTTTT.

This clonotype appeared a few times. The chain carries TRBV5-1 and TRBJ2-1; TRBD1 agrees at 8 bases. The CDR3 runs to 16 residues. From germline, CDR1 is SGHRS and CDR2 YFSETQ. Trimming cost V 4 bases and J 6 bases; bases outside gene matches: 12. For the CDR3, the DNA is TGCGCCAGCAGCGGAATTACAGGGGGGTACCCCAATGAGCAGTTCTTC. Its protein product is CASSGITGGYPNEQFF.

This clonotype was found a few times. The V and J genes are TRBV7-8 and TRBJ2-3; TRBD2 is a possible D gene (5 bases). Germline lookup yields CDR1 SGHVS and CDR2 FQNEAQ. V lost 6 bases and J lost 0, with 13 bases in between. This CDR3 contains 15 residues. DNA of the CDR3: TGTGCCAGCAGATTTAGCGCTACTAGCACAGATACGCAGTATTTT. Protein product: CASRFSATSTDTQYF.

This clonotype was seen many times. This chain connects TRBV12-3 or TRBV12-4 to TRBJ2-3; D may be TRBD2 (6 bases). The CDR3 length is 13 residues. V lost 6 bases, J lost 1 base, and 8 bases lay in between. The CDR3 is CASRERGTDTQYF. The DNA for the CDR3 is TGTGCCAGCAGGGAGCGGGGCACAGATACGCAGTATTTT.

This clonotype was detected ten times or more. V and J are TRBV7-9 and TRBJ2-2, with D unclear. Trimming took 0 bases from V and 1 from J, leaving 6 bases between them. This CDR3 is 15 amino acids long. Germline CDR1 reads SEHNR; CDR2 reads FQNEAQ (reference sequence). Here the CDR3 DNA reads TGTGCCAGCAGCTTAGCCCAGATGAACACCGGGGAGCTGTTTTTT. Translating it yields CASSLAQMNTGELFF.

CDR3 amino acids: CASSFGREQYF. CDR3 DNA sequence: TGTGCCAGCAGTTTTGGGCGGGAGCAGTACTTC. The V call is TRBV27, the J call TRBJ2-7; D remains ambiguous. CDR1 is MNHEY, CDR2 SMNVEV, per germline (reference sequence). This CDR3 is built from 11 residues. V was cut by 3 bases and J by 7 bases, with 7 bases left in between.

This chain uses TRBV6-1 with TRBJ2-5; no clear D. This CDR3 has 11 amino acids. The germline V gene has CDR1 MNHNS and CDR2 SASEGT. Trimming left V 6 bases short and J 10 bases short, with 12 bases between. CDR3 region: CASSGSEDQYF. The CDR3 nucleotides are TGTGCCAGCAGCGGCAGTGAGGACCAGTACTTC.

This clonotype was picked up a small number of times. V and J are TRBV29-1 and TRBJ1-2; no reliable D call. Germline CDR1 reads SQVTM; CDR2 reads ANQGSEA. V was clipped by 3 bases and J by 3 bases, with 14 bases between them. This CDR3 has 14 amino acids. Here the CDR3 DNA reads TGCAGCGTTGATACGGGGAACTCCGACTATGGCTACACCTTC. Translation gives CSVDTGNSDYGYTF.

The CDR3 sequence is CSASTSGTSTDTQYF. CDR3 nucleotide sequence: TGCAGTGCTAGTACTAGCGGGACTAGCACAGATACGCAGTATTTT. J is TRBJ2-3 and V is TRBV20-1, with TRBD2 matching over 10 bases. Germline V lookup: CDR1 DFQATT, CDR2 SNEGSKA (reference sequence). There are 15 residues in the CDR3. The trim removed 3 bases at V and 0 bases at J, leaving 3 bases unmatched.

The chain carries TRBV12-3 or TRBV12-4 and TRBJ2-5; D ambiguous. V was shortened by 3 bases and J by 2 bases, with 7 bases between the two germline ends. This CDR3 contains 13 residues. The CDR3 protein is CASSFHGQETQYF. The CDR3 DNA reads TGTGCCAGCAGTTTTCACGGTCAAGAGACCCAGTACTTC.

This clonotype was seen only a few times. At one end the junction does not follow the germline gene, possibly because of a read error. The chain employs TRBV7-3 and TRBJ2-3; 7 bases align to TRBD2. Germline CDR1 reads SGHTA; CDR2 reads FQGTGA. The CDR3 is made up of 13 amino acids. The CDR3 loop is CASSLTSADTQYF. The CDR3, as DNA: TGTGCCAGCAGCCTAACTAGCGCAGATACGCAGTATTTT. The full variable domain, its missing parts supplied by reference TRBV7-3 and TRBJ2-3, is GAGVSQTPSNKVTEKGKYVELRCDPISGHTALYWYRQSLGQGPEFLIYFQGTGAADDSGLPNDRFFAVRPEGSVSTLKIQRTERGDSAVYLCASSLTSADTQYFGPGTRLTVL.

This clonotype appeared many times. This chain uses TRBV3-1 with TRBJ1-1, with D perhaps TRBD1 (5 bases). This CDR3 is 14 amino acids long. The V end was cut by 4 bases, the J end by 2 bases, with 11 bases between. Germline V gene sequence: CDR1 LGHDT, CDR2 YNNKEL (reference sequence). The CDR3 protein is CASSLEGRNTEAFF. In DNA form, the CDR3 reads TGTGCCAGCAGCCTCGAGGGGAGAAACACTGAAGCTTTCTTT.

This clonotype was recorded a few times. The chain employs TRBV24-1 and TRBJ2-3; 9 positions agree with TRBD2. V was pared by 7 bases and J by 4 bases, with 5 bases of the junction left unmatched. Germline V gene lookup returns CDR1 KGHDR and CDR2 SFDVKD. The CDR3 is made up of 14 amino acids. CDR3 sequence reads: CATSAGGSADTQYF. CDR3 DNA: TGTGCCACCAGCGCGGGAGGGTCCGCAGATACGCAGTATTTT.

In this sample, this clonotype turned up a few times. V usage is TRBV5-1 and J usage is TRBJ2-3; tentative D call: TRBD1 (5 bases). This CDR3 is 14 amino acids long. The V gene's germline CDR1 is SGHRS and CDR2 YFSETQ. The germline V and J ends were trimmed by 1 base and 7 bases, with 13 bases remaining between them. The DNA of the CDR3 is TGCGCCAGCAGCTTGTTCCAGGGCGTGAATACGCAGTATTTT. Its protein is CASSLFQGVNTQYF.

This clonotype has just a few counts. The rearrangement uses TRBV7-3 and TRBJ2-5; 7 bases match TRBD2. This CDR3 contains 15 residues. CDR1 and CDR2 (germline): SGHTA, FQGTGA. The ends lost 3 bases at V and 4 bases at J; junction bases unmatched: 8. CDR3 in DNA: TGTGCCAGCAGCTTTGCGGGGGACCCCTCAGAGACCCAGTACTTC. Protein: CASSFAGDPSETQYF.

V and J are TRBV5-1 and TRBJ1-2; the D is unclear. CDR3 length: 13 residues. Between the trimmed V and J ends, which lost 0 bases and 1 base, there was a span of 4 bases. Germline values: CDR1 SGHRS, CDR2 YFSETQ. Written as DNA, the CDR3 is TGCGCCAGCAGCTTGGCAAGTAACTATGGCTACACCTTC. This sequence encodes CASSLASNYGYTF.

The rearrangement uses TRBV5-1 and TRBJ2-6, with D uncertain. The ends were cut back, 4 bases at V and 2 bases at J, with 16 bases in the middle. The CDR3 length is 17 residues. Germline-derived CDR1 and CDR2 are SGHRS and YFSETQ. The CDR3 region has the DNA TGCGCCAGCAGCCCCCAAGTAGGATTTACTGGGGCCAACGTCCTGACTTTC. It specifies CASSPQVGFTGANVLTF.

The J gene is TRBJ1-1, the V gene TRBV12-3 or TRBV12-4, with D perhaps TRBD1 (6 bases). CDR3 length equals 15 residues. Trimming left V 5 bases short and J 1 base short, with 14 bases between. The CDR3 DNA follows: TGTGCCAGCAGTCCACGAGGGGGGGGGAACACTGAAGCTTTCTTT. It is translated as CASSPRGGGNTEAFF.

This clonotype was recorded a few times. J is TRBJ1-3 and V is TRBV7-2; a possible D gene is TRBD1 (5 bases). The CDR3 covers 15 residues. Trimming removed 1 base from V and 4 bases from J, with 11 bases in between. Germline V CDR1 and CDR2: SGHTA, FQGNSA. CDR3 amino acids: CASSLVGVEGNTIYF. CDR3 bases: TGTGCCAGCAGCTTAGTAGGGGTAGAGGGAAACACCATATATTTT.

DNA for the CDR3: TGTGCCAGCAGCCCGGGACAGGGATTTTCACCCCTCCACTTT. Translating gives CASSPGQGFSPLHF. The chain joins TRBV6-5 to TRBJ1-6; 9 nucleotides line up with TRBD1. The CDR3 consists of 14 residues. V was pared by 6 bases and J by 9 bases, with 6 bases of the junction left unmatched. The germline gives CDR1 MNHEY, CDR2 SVGAGI.

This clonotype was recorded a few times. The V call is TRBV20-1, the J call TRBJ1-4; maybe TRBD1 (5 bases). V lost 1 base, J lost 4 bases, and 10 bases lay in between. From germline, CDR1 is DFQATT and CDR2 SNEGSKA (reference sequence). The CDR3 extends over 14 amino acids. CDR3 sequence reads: CSARANRLNEKLFF. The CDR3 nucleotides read TGCAGTGCTAGAGCTAACAGGCTTAATGAAAAACTGTTTTTT.

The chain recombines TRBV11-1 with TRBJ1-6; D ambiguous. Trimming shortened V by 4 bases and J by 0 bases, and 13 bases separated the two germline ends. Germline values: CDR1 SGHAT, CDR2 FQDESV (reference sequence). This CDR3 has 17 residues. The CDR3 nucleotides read TGTGCCAGCAGCTCCGGACGGATTAGCTCCTATAATTCACCCCTCCACTTT. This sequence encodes CASSSGRISSYNSPLHF.

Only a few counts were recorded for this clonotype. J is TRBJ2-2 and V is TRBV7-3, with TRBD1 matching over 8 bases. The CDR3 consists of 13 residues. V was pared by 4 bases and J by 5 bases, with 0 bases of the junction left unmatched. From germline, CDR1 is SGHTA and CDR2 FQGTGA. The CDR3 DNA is TGTGCCAGCAGCTGGACAGGGACCGGGGAGCTGTTTTTT. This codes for CASSWTGTGELFF.